This T cell receptor beta chain comes out of a study of identical twins. This clonotype was counted at least ten times. Its antigen is still unknown. CDR1 and CDR2 (germline): ENHRY, SYGVKD. The length of the CDR3 is 13 residues. V dropped 3 bases and J dropped 6 bases, with 9 bases sitting between them. Points from the study as a whole: There was more out-of-frame TCR alpha sharing in monozygotic twins than models estimated. Donors were not followed over many years; analysis was cross-sectional. Within cord blood, abundant beta clonotypes carried fewer insertions, but memory repertoires showed no such trend.

TCRdb redid the calling of the 5' RACE reads with MiXCR, one entry per CDR3 protein. The table has 200,000 to 250,000 distinct CDR3 sequences, 7.5% seen once. In addition, the sample was reused for a study of yellow fever vaccine responses in identical twins.

The TCR comes from a woman between 18 and 29 years old in good health. J is TRBJ1-5 and V is TRBV10-3, with D possibly matching TRBD1 (5 bases). Sequencing was done on a sample of CD8+ T cells sorted from blood. CDR3 amino acids: CAISDRVGQPQHF. The CDR3 DNA reads TGTGCCATCAGTGACAGGGTGGGTCAGCCCCAGCATTTT.